This T cell receptor (beta chain) appears in the sequencing data of a study of shared T cell receptors in the human thymus. Sequenced by immunoSEQ multiplex PCR; TCRdb stores in-frame clones only, minus some. The data hold roughly 68,000 clones, with about 96% observed a single time. Trimming left V 0 bases short and J 1 base short, with 7 bases between. The CDR3 has 15 residues. The germline V gene encodes CDR1 MNHEY and CDR2 SVGAGI. This chain uses TRBV6-5 with TRBJ1-3; D remains ambiguous. Material for sequencing was thymocytes. This clonotype originated in a human donor. The CDR3 nucleotides are TGTGCCAGCAGTTACTCGAACCGATCTGGAAACACCATATATTTT. Amino acid sequence: CASSYSNRSGNTIYF.